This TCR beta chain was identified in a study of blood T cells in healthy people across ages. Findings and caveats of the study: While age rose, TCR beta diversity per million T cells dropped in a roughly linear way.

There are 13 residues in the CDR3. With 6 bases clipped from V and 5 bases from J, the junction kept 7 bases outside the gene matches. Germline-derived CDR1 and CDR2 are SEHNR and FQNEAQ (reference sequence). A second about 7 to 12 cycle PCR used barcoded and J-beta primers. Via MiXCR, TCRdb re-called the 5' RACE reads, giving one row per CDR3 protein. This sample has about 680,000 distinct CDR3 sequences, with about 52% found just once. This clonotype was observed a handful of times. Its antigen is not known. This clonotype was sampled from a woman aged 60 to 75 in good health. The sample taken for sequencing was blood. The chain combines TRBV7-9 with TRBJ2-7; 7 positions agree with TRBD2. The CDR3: CASSWGGRNEQYF. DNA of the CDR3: TGTGCCAGCAGTTGGGGAGGGAGGAACGAGCAGTACTTC.